Below are 31 T cell receptor beta chains sequenced from a single sample in a study of blood T cells in healthy people across ages. With a J-beta primer mix and a sample-barcoded 5' primer, a second PCR ran about 6 to 11 cycles. A single record per CDR3 protein comes from TCRdb applying MiXCR to the 5' RACE reads. The top ten hold around 29% of the sample, which has 250,000 to 300,000 distinct CDR3 sequences, 27% seen once. The specimen was blood. The receptor source for this set is a woman aged 70-85 years in good health.

This clonotype was counted many times. This chain connects TRBV7-2 to TRBJ1-5; 8 positions match TRBD1. In germline, CDR1 is SGHTA, CDR2 FQGNSA. This CDR3 has 15 residues. Trimming removed 5 bases from V and 4 bases from J; junction bases left unmatched: 7. Here the CDR3 DNA reads TGTGCCAGCAGCATGAGGACAGGGCAGAATCAGCCCCAGCATTTT. This codes for CASSMRTGQNQPQHF. Together with reference TRBV7-2 and TRBJ1-5, the CDR3 gives the full variable domain: GAGVSQSPSNKVTEKGKDVELRCDPISGHTALYWYRQSLGQGLEFLIYFQGNSAPDKSGLPSDRFSAERTGGSVSTLTIQRTQQEDSAVYLCASSMRTGQNQPQHFGDGTRLSIL.

The chain joins TRBV28 to TRBJ2-5; possibly TRBD2 for D (5 bases). The CDR3 consists of 12 residues. V shed 8 bases and J shed 11 bases, with 18 bases lying between them. Germline V gene sequence: CDR1 MDHEN, CDR2 SYDVKM. The CDR3 region has the DNA TGTGCCAGCGGGTCGGATCTGAGGGAGCAGTACTTC. Translated, it gives CASGSDLREQYF.

The chain combines TRBV7-9 with TRBJ2-5, with 7 bases lining up with TRBD1. The DNA end is a closer match to TRBJ2-7, so the J assignment may be wrong. The germline CDR1 and CDR2 sequences are SEHNR and FQNEAQ (reference sequence). The CDR3 sequence is 14 residues long. CDR3 protein: CASSSRGGTYEQYF. CDR3 sequence (DNA): TGTGCCAGCAGCTCCCGAGGGGGCACCTACGAGCAGTACTTC.

There are many counts of this clonotype. The rearrangement uses TRBV20-1 and TRBJ2-3; D is possibly TRBD1 (6 bases). The CDR3 spans 14 residues. V was cut by 3 bases and J by 2 bases, with 12 bases left in between. Germline V gene lookup returns CDR1 DFQATT and CDR2 SNEGSKA (reference sequence). The CDR3 DNA reads as TGCAGTGCTAGTGCAGGGGCCGACACAGATACGCAGTATTTT. Its protein product is CSASAGADTDTQYF.

The rearrangement joins TRBV7-6 to TRBJ2-5; D tentatively fits TRBD1 or TRBD2 (5 bases each). CDR1 is SGHVS and CDR2 is FNYEAQ in the germline V gene. The CDR3 extends over 16 amino acids. V lost 5 bases, J lost 0 bases, and 16 bases lay in between. This CDR3 is CASSPIGTDNQETQYF. For the CDR3, the DNA is TGTGCCAGCAGCCCGATCGGGACGGACAACCAAGAGACCCAGTACTTC.

The chain recombines TRBV20-1 with TRBJ2-5, with 8 bases aligning to TRBD2. The J call may be incorrect, as the DNA end agrees better with TRBJ2-1. The CDR3 runs to 15 residues. The germline gives CDR1 DFQATT, CDR2 SNEGSKA (reference sequence). CDR3 sequence reads: CSAHPAGVPLNEQFF. The CDR3, as DNA: TGCAGTGCTCACCCAGCGGGAGTTCCTCTCAATGAGCAGTTCTTC.

The sample holds a few counts of this clonotype. This chain links TRBV5-1 with TRBJ1-1; 7 bases agree with TRBD1. This CDR3 spans 15 amino acids. Trimming removed 2 bases from V and 4 bases from J; junction bases left unmatched: 8. Germline-derived CDR1 and CDR2 are SGHRS and YFSETQ. This CDR3 is CASSFGDRGGTEAFF. The CDR3 bases are TGCGCCAGCAGCTTCGGGGACAGAGGGGGCACTGAAGCTTTCTTT.

This clonotype was observed a handful of times. The J gene is TRBJ1-1, the V gene TRBV12-3 or TRBV12-4; TRBD1 might be the D (5 bases). With 3 bases removed from V and 7 bases from J, the gap between germline ends came to 15 bases. This CDR3 comprises 14 residues. As DNA, the CDR3 is TGTGCCAGCAGTTTTACTTCCGGGGCCAGTGAAGCTTTCTTT. This encodes CASSFTSGASEAFF.

This clonotype has only a few counts. The chain couples TRBV28 to TRBJ2-6; D might be TRBD1 (6 bases). This CDR3 is built from 14 residues. Deletions cut 9 bases from V and 1 base from J, with 10 bases between. CDR1 MDHEN and CDR2 SYDVKM come from the germline V gene. CDR3 DNA sequence: TGTGCCAGTAAGAGGGGGTCTGGGGCCAACGTCCTGACTTTC. It is translated as CASKRGSGANVLTF.

The V gene is TRBV12-3 or TRBV12-4, the J gene TRBJ2-5; the D gene is possibly TRBD1 (6 bases). TRBJ2-7 matches the DNA end more closely, so the J call is doubtful. The CDR3 spans 11 residues. The CDR3 loop reads CASSRTDEQYF. The CDR3, as DNA: TGTGCCAGCAGTAGGACAGACGAGCAGTACTTC.

Note on this clonotype: Germline is not matched at one junction end, which may reflect a read error. V and J are TRBV7-8 and TRBJ2-1, with TRBD1 as a possible D gene (5 bases). The CDR3 totals 16 residues. In germline, CDR1 is SGHVS, CDR2 FQNEAQ. The CDR3 is CASSLISQGTHNEQSF. The CDR3 DNA is TGTGCCAGCAGCTTAATTAGTCAGGGTACTCACAATGAGCAGTCCTTC.

The V and J genes are TRBV20-1 and TRBJ1-5; D remains unclear. The CDR3 covers 16 residues. Germline CDR1 reads DFQATT; CDR2 reads SNEGSKA (reference sequence). V was cut by 3 bases and J by 1 base, with 16 bases left in between. The CDR3 DNA reads TGCAGTGCTAGTAGGGAAAGCTCAAGAAGCAATCAGCCCCAGCATTTT. Translation gives CSASRESSRSNQPQHF.

The rearrangement links TRBV19 to TRBJ1-1; D may be TRBD1 (5 bases). Trimming left V 11 bases short and J 3 bases short, with 19 bases between. The CDR3 is made up of 14 amino acids. The germline V gene encodes CDR1 LNHDA and CDR2 SQIVND (reference sequence). As DNA, the CDR3 is TGTGCCGTCGGAAAGGGGTTTCCCGACACTGAAGCTTTCTTT. Protein sequence: CAVGKGFPDTEAFF.

The sample holds many counts of this clonotype. The gene calls are TRBV29-1 and TRBJ2-7; D not certain. V dropped 7 bases and J dropped 2 bases, with 9 bases sitting between them. The CDR3 length is 11 residues. Germline CDR1 is SQVTM and CDR2 is ANQGSEA. CDR3 sequence reads: CSAGGAYEQYF. The CDR3 nucleotides are TGCAGCGCCGGCGGAGCCTACGAGCAGTACTTC.

The chain recombines TRBV24-1 with TRBJ2-1; the D is unclear. In germline, CDR1 is KGHDR, CDR2 SFDVKD. CDR3 size: 13 residues. V was cut by 4 bases and J by 4 bases, with 7 bases left in between. The CDR3, as DNA: TGTGCCACCAGTGACCCGATGTACAATGAGCAGTTCTTC. Amino acids: CATSDPMYNEQFF.

This clonotype has only one observation. The CDR3 spells CASSLAVGWGNNEQFF. CDR3 nucleotides: TGTGCCAGCAGCCTCGCCGTGGGGTGGGGAAACAATGAGCAGTTCTTC. The J gene is TRBJ2-1, the V gene TRBV11-3; D remains unclear. V lost 5 bases to trimming and J lost 5 bases, with 19 bases between them. The CDR3 has 16 residues. Germline assignment: CDR1 SGHNT and CDR2 YENEEA.

Here the CDR3 reads CAIREGRQETQYF. The CDR3 nucleotides are TGTGCCATCAGAGAGGGGCGGCAAGAGACCCAGTACTTC. V usage is TRBV10-3 and J usage is TRBJ2-5; D possibly uses TRBD1 or TRBD2 (5 bases each). The V and J ends lost 6 bases and 2 bases respectively, with 10 bases between them. Per the germline V gene, CDR1 is ENHRY and CDR2 is SYGVKD. The CDR3 is made up of 13 amino acids.

The chain couples TRBV13 to TRBJ2-1, with 8 bases fitting TRBD1. Germline V gene data show CDR1 as PRHDT and CDR2 as FYEKMQ (reference sequence). The CDR3 covers 13 residues. V gave up 5 bases and J gave up 15 bases; unmatched junction bases: 12. Here the CDR3 DNA reads TGTGCCAGCAGCCTGCAAAAAGGACAGGGAGGGTTCTTC. Its protein is CASSLQKGQGGFF. Full variable domain (missing parts from reference TRBV13 and TRBJ2-1): AAGVIQSPRHLIKEKRETATLKCYPIPRHDTVYWYQQGPGQDPQFLISFYEKMQSDKGSIPDRFSAQQFSDYHSELNMSSLELGDSALYFCASSLQKGQGGFFGPGTRLTVL.

This clonotype was seen a handful of times. The chain recombines TRBV21-1 with TRBJ1-4; the D call of TRBD1 is as the table states it, not checked on the DNA. TRBV21-1 is reported as a pseudogene. CDR3 length equals 15 residues. For the CDR3, the DNA is TGTGCCAGCAGCAAAGAAAAGGGGCGTAATGAAAAACTGTTTTTT. Translation: CASSKEKGRNEKLFF.

This clonotype was seen a few times. The chain combines TRBV27 with TRBJ2-1, with D perhaps TRBD2 (7 bases). The germline V and J ends were trimmed by 7 bases and 10 bases, with 20 bases remaining between them. Germline V gene data show CDR1 as MNHEY and CDR2 as SMNVEV (reference sequence). The CDR3 covers 14 residues. The CDR3 here is CASKGGTYKGEQFF. DNA of the CDR3: TGTGCCAGCAAGGGGGGGACTTACAAGGGGGAGCAGTTCTTC.

This sequence joins TRBV18 and TRBJ2-1, with TRBD2 matching over 8 bases. The J call may be in error: the DNA end matches TRBJ2-7 better. Germline V CDR1 and CDR2: KGHSH, LQKENI. CDR3 length: 15 residues. The CDR3 loop is CASSPLQREFNEQYF. The CDR3 region has the DNA TGTGCCAGCTCACCACTTCAGCGGGAGTTTAACGAGCAGTACTTC.

Turning to this clonotype: A much bigger clone sits one base away, suggesting this may be a read error. The chain combines TRBV27 with TRBJ2-7, with D unresolved. CDR3 length: 14 residues. V lost 0 bases and J lost 4, with 10 bases in between. Germline V gives CDR1 MNHEY, CDR2 SMNVEV (reference sequence). The CDR3 nucleotides read TGTGCCAGCAGTTTATCATTTTCGGCTTACGAGCAGTACTTC. Protein: CASSLSFSAYEQYF.

In this sample, this clonotype turned up many times. V usage is TRBV29-1 and J usage is TRBJ1-2; 9 nucleotides align to TRBD1. The trim removed 6 bases at V and 0 bases at J, leaving 5 bases unmatched. The V gene's germline CDR1 is SQVTM and CDR2 ANQGSEA. The CDR3 runs 14 residues. In DNA form, the CDR3 reads TGCAGCGTGGAGGGACAGGGTTCTAACTATGGCTACACCTTC. Translating it yields CSVEGQGSNYGYTF.

This clonotype was picked up a small number of times. The rearrangement links TRBV6-2 or TRBV6-3 to TRBJ2-7, with 9 bases matching TRBD1. The CDR3 contains 13 residues. After removal of 7 bases from V and 1 base from J, the junction contained 2 bases not matched to a gene. Per germline, CDR1 MNHEY and CDR2 SVGEGT. The CDR3 DNA follows: TGTGCCAGCAAGGGGACAGGGTCCTACGAGCAGTACTTC. Translated: CASKGTGSYEQYF.

This chain links TRBV29-1 with TRBJ2-2; D unresolved. The V end lost 7 bases, the J end lost 1 base, and 10 bases lay between the germline ends. CDR3 length: 13 residues. Germline V gene lookup returns CDR1 SQVTM and CDR2 ANQGSEA. The CDR3 here is CSAVTVNTGELFF. As DNA, the CDR3 is TGCAGCGCTGTAACAGTGAACACCGGGGAGCTGTTTTTT.

This chain connects TRBV12-3 or TRBV12-4 to TRBJ2-7, with D perhaps given as TRBD1 or TRBD2 (5 bases each). Trimming cost V 3 bases and J 3 bases, with 12 bases left between them. The CDR3 runs 14 residues. CDR3 nucleotide sequence: TGTGCCAGCAGTTTCGGGACCGGCCACTACGAGCAGTACTTC. Protein product: CASSFGTGHYEQYF.

This clonotype has only one observation. The chain is built from TRBV20-1 and TRBJ2-3, with 8 positions matching TRBD2. CDR1 and CDR2 from the germline V gene are DFQATT and SNEGSKA (reference sequence). J lost 3 bases, V lost 5 bases, and 10 bases had no gene match. CDR3 length equals 15 residues. CDR3 coding DNA: TGCAGTGCTGAACCCCGGGTAGCGGGGACAGATACGCAGTATTTT. Translation: CSAEPRVAGTDTQYF.

This clonotype was observed a handful of times. V usage is TRBV29-1 and J usage is TRBJ2-5, with D unclear. This CDR3 contains 11 residues. V lost 2 bases and J lost 4, with 5 bases in between. Germline V gene sequence: CDR1 SQVTM, CDR2 ANQGSEA. CDR3 coding DNA: TGCAGCGTTGAACCCGGAGAGACCCAGTACTTC. This encodes CSVEPGETQYF.

The chain has TRBV12-3 or TRBV12-4 and TRBJ1-2; tentative D call: TRBD1 (6 bases). Trimming cost V 7 bases and J 0 bases, with 15 bases left between them. The CDR3 loop spans 15 amino acids. The CDR3 here is CASTSQGRANYGYTF. CDR3 nucleotide sequence: TGTGCCAGCACCTCACAGGGTCGGGCTAACTATGGCTACACCTTC.

The rearrangement uses TRBV29-1 and TRBJ2-5, with 10 bases lining up with TRBD2. The J call is in doubt because the DNA end fits TRBJ2-1 better. This CDR3 spans 17 amino acids. The germline CDR1 and CDR2 sequences are SQVTM and ANQGSEA. The CDR3 sequence is CSVEGGLGAGGSNEQFF. The CDR3, as DNA: TGCAGCGTTGAAGGGGGTTTGGGAGCGGGAGGGAGCAATGAGCAGTTCTTC.

This clonotype has only a few counts. V is TRBV5-5 and J is TRBJ1-5; D remains ambiguous. Germline CDR1 and CDR2: SGHKS and YYEKEE (reference sequence). The CDR3 extends over 14 amino acids. The V end was cut by 4 bases, the J end by 3 bases, with 11 bases between. The CDR3 sequence: CASSPGRNNQPQHF. The CDR3 DNA sequence: TGTGCCAGCAGCCCCGGACGGAACAATCAGCCCCAGCATTTT.